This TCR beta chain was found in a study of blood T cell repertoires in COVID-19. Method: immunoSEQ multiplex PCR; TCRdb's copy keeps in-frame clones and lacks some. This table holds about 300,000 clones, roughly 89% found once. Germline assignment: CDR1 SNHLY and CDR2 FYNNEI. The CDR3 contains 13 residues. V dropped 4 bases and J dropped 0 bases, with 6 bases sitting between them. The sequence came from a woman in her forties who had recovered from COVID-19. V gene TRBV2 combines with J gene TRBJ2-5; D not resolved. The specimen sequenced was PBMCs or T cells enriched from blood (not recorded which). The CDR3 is CASSVQNQETQYF. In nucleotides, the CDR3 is TGTGCCAGCAGTGTACAGAACCAAGAGACCCAGTACTTC. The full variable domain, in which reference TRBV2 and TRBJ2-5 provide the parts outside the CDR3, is EPEVTQTPSHQVTQMGQEVILRCVPISNHLYFYWYRQILGQKVEFLVSFYNNEISEKSEIFDDQFSVERPDGSNFTLKIRSTKLEDSAMYFCASSVQNQETQYFGPGTRLLVL.